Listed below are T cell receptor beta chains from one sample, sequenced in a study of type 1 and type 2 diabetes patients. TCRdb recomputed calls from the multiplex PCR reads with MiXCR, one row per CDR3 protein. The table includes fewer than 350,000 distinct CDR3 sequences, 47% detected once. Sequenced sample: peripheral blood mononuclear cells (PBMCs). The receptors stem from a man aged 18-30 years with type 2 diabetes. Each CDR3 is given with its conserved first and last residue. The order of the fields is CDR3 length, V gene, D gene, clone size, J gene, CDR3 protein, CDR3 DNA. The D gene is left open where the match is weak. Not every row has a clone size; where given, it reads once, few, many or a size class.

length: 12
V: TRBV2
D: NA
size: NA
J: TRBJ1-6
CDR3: CASRIRDSPLHF
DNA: TGTGCCAGCAGGATCAGGGACTCACCCCTCCACTTT

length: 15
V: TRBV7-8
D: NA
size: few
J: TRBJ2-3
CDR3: CASRHGVGLTDTQYF
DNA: TGTGCCAGCAGGCATGGGGTGGGACTCACAGATACGCAGTATTTT

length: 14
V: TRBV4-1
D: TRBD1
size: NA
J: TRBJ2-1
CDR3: CASSQESGTGPLVF
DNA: TGCGCCAGCAGCCAAGAATCCGGGACAGGGCCATTGGTCTTC

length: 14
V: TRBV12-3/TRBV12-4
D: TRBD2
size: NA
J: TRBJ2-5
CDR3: CASTSGSMTETQYF
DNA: TGTGCCAGCACTAGCGGGAGTATGACGGAGACCCAGTACTTC

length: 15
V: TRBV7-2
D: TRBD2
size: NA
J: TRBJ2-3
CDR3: CASSVLAGGADTQYF
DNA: TGTGCCAGCAGCGTACTGGCGGGGGGGGCAGATACGCAGTATTTT

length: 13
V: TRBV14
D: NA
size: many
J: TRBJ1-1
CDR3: CASSGMRDTEAFF
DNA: TGTGCCAGCAGCGGAATGAGGGACACTGAAGCTTTCTTT

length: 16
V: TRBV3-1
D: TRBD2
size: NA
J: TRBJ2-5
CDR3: CASSQDGGRDQETQYF
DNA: TGTGCCAGCAGCCAAGACGGGGGGAGGGACCAAGAGACCCAGTACTTC

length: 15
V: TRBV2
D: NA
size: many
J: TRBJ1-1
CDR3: CASSEYGQLNTEAFF
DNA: TGTGCCAGCAGTGAATATGGACAGTTGAACACTGAAGCTTTCTTT

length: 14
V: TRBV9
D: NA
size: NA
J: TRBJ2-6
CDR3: CASSPNSGANVLTF
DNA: TGTGCCAGCAGCCCAAACTCTGGGGCCAACGTCCTGACTTTC

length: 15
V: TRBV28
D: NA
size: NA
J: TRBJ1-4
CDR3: CASSNPRQTTEKLFF
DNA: TGTGCCAGCAGTAACCCCCGGCAGACGACTGAAAAACTGTTTTTT

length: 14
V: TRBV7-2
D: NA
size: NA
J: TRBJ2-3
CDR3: CASSRSYSGDTQYF
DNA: TGTGCCAGCAGCCGAAGTTATAGTGGAGATACGCAGTATTTT

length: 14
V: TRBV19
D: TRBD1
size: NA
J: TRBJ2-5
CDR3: CASSGHRGTETQYF
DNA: TGTGCCAGTAGCGGTCACAGGGGGACGGAGACCCAGTACTTC

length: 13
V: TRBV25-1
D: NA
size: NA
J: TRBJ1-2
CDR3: CASSEGQVNGYTF
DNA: TGTGCCAGCAGTGAGGGCCAGGTGAATGGCTACACCTTC

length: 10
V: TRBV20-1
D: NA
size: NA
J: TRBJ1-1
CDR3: CSAGNTEAFF
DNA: TGCAGTGCTGGGAACACTGAAGCTTTCTTT

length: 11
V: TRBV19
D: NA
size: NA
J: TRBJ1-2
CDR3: CASRWGFSYTF
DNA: TGTGCCAGTAGGTGGGGGTTTAGCTACACCTTC

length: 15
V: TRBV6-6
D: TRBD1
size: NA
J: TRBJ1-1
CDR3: CASSLERGRMTEAFF
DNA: TGTGCCAGCAGTTTAGAAAGGGGGCGAATGACTGAAGCTTTCTTT

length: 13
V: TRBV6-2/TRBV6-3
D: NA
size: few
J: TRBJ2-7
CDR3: CASTRSSSYEQYF
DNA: TGTGCCAGCACCAGATCCAGTTCCTACGAGCAGTACTTC

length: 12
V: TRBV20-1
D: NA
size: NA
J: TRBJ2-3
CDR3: CSAYQAPDTQYF
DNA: TGCAGTGCTTATCAGGCGCCAGATACGCAGTATTTT

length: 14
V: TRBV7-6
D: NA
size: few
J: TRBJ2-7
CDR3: CASSPRTPSYEQYF
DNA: TGTGCCAGCAGCCCGAGGACACCCTCCTACGAGCAGTACTTC

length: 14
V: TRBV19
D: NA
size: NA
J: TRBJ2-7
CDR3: CASSIGGATYEQYF
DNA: TGTGCCAGTAGTATAGGAGGAGCGACCTACGAGCAGTACTTC

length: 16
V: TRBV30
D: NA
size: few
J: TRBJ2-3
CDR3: CAWSVVRTSHTDTQYF
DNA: TGTGCCTGGAGTGTTGTACGAACTAGCCACACAGATACGCAGTATTTT

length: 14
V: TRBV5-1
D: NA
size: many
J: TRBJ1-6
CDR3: CASSSGLDNSPLHF
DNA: TGCGCCAGCAGCTCCGGATTGGACAATTCACCCCTCCACTTT

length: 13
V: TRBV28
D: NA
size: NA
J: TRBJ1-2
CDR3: CAIDGGRNYGYTF
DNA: TGTGCCATCGACGGGGGGAGAAACTATGGCTACACCTTC

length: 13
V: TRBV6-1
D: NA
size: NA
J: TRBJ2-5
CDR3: CASSWTRQETQYF
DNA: TGTGCCAGCTCTTGGACAAGACAAGAGACCCAGTACTTC

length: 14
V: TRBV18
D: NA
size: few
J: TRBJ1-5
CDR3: CASSEQGSNQPQHF
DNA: TGTGCCAGCTCCGAGCAGGGGAGTAATCAGCCCCAGCATTTT

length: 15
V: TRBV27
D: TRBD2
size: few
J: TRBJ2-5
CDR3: CASSSQRGYQETQYF
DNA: TGTGCCAGCAGTTCTCAGCGGGGGTACCAAGAGACCCAGTACTTC

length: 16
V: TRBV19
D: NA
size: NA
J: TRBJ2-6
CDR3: CASTMLGLSGANVPTF
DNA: TGTGCCAGTACCATGTTGGGGCTCTCTGGGGCCAACGTCCCGACTTTC

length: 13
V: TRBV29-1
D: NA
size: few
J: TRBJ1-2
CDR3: CSVESSVGYGYTF
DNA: TGCAGCGTTGAATCGTCCGTCGGATATGGCTACACCTTC

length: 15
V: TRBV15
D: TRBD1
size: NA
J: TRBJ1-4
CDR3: CATSPRGQLDEKLFF
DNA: TGTGCCACCAGCCCTCGGGGACAGCTGGATGAAAAACTGTTTTTT

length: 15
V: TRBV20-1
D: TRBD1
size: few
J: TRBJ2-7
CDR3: CSASRSGTGGNEQYF
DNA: TGCAGTGCTAGCAGGTCTGGCACAGGGGGCAACGAGCAGTACTTC

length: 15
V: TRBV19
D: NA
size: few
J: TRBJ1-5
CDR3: CASSTGKRSNQPQHF
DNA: TGTGCCAGTAGTACGGGGAAAAGGAGCAATCAGCCCCAGCATTTT

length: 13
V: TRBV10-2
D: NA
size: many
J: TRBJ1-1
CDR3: CASSEYRETEAFF
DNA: TGCGCCAGCAGTGAGTACAGGGAGACTGAAGCTTTCTTT

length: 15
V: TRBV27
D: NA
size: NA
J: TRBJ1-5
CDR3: CASSATMRSNQPQHF
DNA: TGTGCCAGCAGTGCCACAATGAGAAGCAATCAGCCCCAGCATTTT

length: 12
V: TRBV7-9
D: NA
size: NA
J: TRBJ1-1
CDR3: CASTPSPRNAFF
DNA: TGTGCCAGCACCCCCTCCCCCCGAAATGCTTTCTTT

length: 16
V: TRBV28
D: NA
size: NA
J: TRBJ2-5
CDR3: CASGRVIFSDRPAQYF
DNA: TGTGCCAGCGGGAGAGTTATTTTTAGTGACAGGCCGGCCCAGTACTTC

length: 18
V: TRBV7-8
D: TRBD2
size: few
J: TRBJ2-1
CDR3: CASSLAGSGGKFYNEQFF
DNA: TGTGCCAGCAGCTTAGCGGGTAGCGGGGGCAAGTTCTACAATGAGCAGTTCTTC